The clone carrying this T cell receptor (beta chain) was counted a few times. Its antigen is still unknown. What was sequenced were expressed TCRB transcripts, since all of the isolated RNA had been reverse transcribed. Method: immunoSEQ multiplex PCR; TCRdb's copy keeps in-frame clones and lacks some. The table includes 300,000 to 400,000 clones, roughly 13% detected once. These data belong to a study of beta chain features in type 1 diabetes. Turning to the study itself: Patients were similar to healthy donors in age and gender (as well as in cell yields). Study-wide results and caveats: Shortening that was moderate but significant affected the TCRB CDR3s of Type 1 diabetes patients in all four CD4+ subsets. Reduced insertions and increased deletions marked VDJ junctions in type 1 diabetes patients. A greater similarity of naive, central memory and Treg TCRB repertoires was seen among patients than among healthy donors.

A sort by CD45RO/CCR7/CD25/CD127/CD95/CD27 yielded CD4+ naive, central memory, regulatory and stem cell-like memory cells. The CDR3 runs 15 residues. V was cut by 5 bases and J by 8 bases, with 18 bases left in between. CDR1 is SEHNR and CDR2 is FQNEAQ in the germline V gene (reference sequence). This TCR came from a woman in her late teens or twenties with type 1 diabetes. Specimen: naive CD4+ T cells from blood. The rearrangement joins TRBV7-9 to TRBJ1-4, with D possibly matching TRBD1 (6 bases). The CDR3 DNA reads as TGTGCCAGCAGCCCGAGGGACACCTTCGCGGAAAAACTGTTTTTT. Encoded protein: CASSPRDTFAEKLFF.